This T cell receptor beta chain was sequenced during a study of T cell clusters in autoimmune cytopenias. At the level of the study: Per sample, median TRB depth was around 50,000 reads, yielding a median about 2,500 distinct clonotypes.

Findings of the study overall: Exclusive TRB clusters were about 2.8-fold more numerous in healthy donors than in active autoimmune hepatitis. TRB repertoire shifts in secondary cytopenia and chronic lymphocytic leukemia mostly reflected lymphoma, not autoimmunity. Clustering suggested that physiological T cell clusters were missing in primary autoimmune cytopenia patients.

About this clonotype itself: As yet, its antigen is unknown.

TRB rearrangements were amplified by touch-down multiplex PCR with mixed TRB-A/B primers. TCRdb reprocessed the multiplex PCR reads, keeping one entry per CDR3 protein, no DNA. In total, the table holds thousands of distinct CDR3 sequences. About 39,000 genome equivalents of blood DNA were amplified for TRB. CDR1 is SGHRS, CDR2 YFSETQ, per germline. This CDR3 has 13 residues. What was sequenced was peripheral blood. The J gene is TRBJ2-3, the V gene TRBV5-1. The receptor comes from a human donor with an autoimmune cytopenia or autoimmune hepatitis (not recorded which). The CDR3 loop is CASSSYSTDTQYF. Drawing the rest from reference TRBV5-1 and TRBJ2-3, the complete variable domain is KAGVTQTPRYLIKTRGQQVTLSCSPISGHRSVSWYQQTPGQGLQFLFEYFSETQRNKGNFPGRFSGRQFSNSRSEMNVSTLELGDSALYLCASSSYSTDTQYFGPGTRLTVL.